What follows are 18 T cell receptor beta chains derived from one specimen sequenced in a study of cytomegalovirus exposure and HLA in healthy donors. The primer mix had 60 Vbeta and 13 Jbeta primers. Some clones are missing from TCRdb's copy, which holds only in-frame ones; the method was immunoSEQ multiplex PCR. The sample has about 170,000 clones, roughly 79% seen once; the top ten hold more than 2%. The material sequenced was PBMCs. These TCRs come from a young woman in good health and CMV-seropositive.

The chain combines TRBV4-3 with TRBJ1-2; D is unclear. This CDR3 is 14 amino acids long. The V end was cut by 1 base, the J end by 6 bases, with 12 bases between. Germline CDR1 is LGHNA and CDR2 is YSLEER. For the CDR3, the DNA is TGCGCCAGCAGCCAAGGTTCTCAGTACCATGGCTACACCTTC. Its translation is CASSQGSQYHGYTF.

The rearrangement uses TRBV7-2 and TRBJ2-1, with D perhaps matching TRBD2 (6 bases). The germline gives CDR1 SGHTA, CDR2 FQGNSA. This CDR3 has 16 amino acids. V lost 4 bases and J lost 4, with 17 bases in between. CDR3 amino acids: CASSSRGSGGYNEQFF. CDR3 DNA sequence: TGTGCCAGCAGCTCGAGGGGCAGTGGAGGGTACAATGAGCAGTTCTTC. The full variable domain, rest sourced from reference TRBV7-2 and TRBJ2-1, is GAGVSQSPSNKVTEKGKDVELRCDPISGHTALYWYRQSLGQGLEFLIYFQGNSAPDKSGLPSDRFSAERTGGSVSTLTIQRTQQEDSAVYLCASSSRGSGGYNEQFFGPGTRLTVL.

The chain joins TRBV7-2 to TRBJ2-3; 10 bases agree with TRBD2. Germline CDR1 is SGHTA and CDR2 is FQGNSA. This CDR3 is built from 15 residues. J lost 1 base, V lost 5 bases, and 3 bases had no gene match. Here the CDR3 reads CASSGGTSGTDTQYF. The CDR3 coding sequence is TGTGCCAGCAGCGGCGGGACTAGCGGCACAGATACGCAGTATTTT. Full variable domain (rest looked up from reference TRBV7-2 and TRBJ2-3): GAGVSQSPSNKVTEKGKDVELRCDPISGHTALYWYRQSLGQGLEFLIYFQGNSAPDKSGLPSDRFSAERTGGSVSTLTIQRTQQEDSAVYLCASSGGTSGTDTQYFGPGTRLTVL.

A single count supports this clone. The chain is built from TRBV5-8 and TRBJ2-3; TRBD1 aligns across 8 bases. This CDR3 comprises 15 residues. Per germline, CDR1 SGHTS and CDR2 YDEGEE. After removal of 4 bases from V and 0 bases from J, the junction contained 4 bases not matched to a gene. CDR3 region: CASSRTGSSTDTQYF. CDR3 nucleotides: TGTGCCAGCAGCCGGACAGGGTCTAGCACAGATACGCAGTATTTT.

This clone has only one observation. This sequence joins TRBV9 and TRBJ2-2, with D possibly matching TRBD2 (6 bases). With 0 bases removed from V and 7 bases from J, the gap between germline ends came to 16 bases. Germline V gene sequence: CDR1 SGDLS, CDR2 YYNGEE. CDR3 size: 16 residues. Written as DNA, the CDR3 is TGTGCCAGCAGCGTAGGGGGGGTCCCGACCTTCGGGGAGCTGTTTTTT. Its translation: CASSVGGVPTFGELFF. Together with reference TRBV9 and TRBJ2-2, the CDR3 gives the full variable domain: DSGVTQTPKHLITATGQRVTLRCSPRSGDLSVYWYQQSLDQGLQFLIQYYNGEERAKGNILERFSAQQFPDLHSELNLSSLELGDSALYFCASSVGGVPTFGELFFGEGSRLTVL.

The chain combines TRBV29-1 with TRBJ2-3; 9 bases map to TRBD1. The junction had 6 bases not matched to a gene; V was cut back by 8 bases and J by 6 bases. The germline V gene has CDR1 SQVTM and CDR2 ANQGSEA. CDR3 length: 12 amino acids. The CDR3 sequence: CSSRQGVDTQYF. Written as DNA, the CDR3 is TGCAGCTCAAGACAGGGGGTCGATACGCAGTATTTT.

The V and J genes are TRBV5-4 and TRBJ2-5; 10 bases are shared with TRBD1. The length of the CDR3 is 15 residues. Germline-derived CDR1 and CDR2 are SGHNT and YYREEE (reference sequence). The junction had 6 bases not matched to a gene; V was cut back by 3 bases and J by 4 bases. The CDR3 nucleotides are TGTGCCAGCAGCTCTAGGGACAGGGGAACAGAGACCCAGTACTTC. It specifies CASSSRDRGTETQYF.

This clone was seen a few times. The V call is TRBV9, the J call TRBJ1-2; the D gene is possibly TRBD1 (6 bases). Trimming pared 3 bases from V and 2 bases from J, leaving 14 bases between. Germline V gene sequence: CDR1 SGDLS, CDR2 YYNGEE. The CDR3 runs to 15 residues. CDR3: CASSANIQGNYGYTF. The DNA of the CDR3 is TGTGCCAGCAGCGCAAACATACAGGGCAACTATGGCTACACCTTC.

This clone has only one observation. The same CDR3 arises from other DNA sequences in this sample as well. This chain uses TRBV7-9 with TRBJ1-1; 10 bases fit TRBD1. Losses at the gene ends were 11 bases for V and 4 bases for J; bases not matched to a gene: 7. The CDR3 extends over 13 amino acids. The germline CDR1 and CDR2 sequences are SEHNR and FQNEAQ (reference sequence). CDR3 in DNA: TGTGCCGGGGAAAGGACAGGGGGCACTGAAGCTTTCTTT. Its translation: CAGERTGGTEAFF. Together with reference TRBV7-9 and TRBJ1-1, the CDR3 gives the full variable domain: DTGVSQNPRHKITKRGQNVTFRCDPISEHNRLYWYRQTLGQGPEFLTYFQNEAQLEKSRLLSDRFSAERPKGSFSTLEIQRTEQGDSAMYLCAGERTGGTEAFFGQGTRLTVV.

DNA of the CDR3: TGTGCCAGCAGTGTCGAGCTAGCGGGGGGCCAAGATACGCAGTATTTT. It yields the protein CASSVELAGGQDTQYF. V is TRBV6-4 and J is TRBJ2-3; TRBD2 agrees at 11 bases. This CDR3 comprises 16 residues. V dropped 4 bases and J dropped 5; count of bases not matched to a gene: 8. The germline gives CDR1 MRHNA, CDR2 SNTAGT.

This rearrangement joins TRBV6-1 to TRBJ1-2; D ambiguous. The V gene's germline CDR1 is MNHNS and CDR2 SASEGT. The length of the CDR3 is 13 residues. V was pared by 7 bases and J by 8 bases, with 17 bases between. The CDR3 nucleotides are TGTGCCAGCATAGGAGGTACGGGGTACGGCTACACCTTC. Translation: CASIGGTGYGYTF.

V usage is TRBV15 and J usage is TRBJ2-3; 13 nucleotides match TRBD2. Germline CDR1 reads LNHNV; CDR2 reads YYDKDF (reference sequence). With 8 bases clipped from V and 6 bases from J, the junction kept 8 bases outside the gene matches. The CDR3 runs 15 residues. The CDR3 spells CATGLGLAGRDTQYF. CDR3 nucleotide sequence: TGTGCCACCGGTCTGGGACTAGCGGGGAGGGATACGCAGTATTTT.

The chain is built from TRBV9 and TRBJ2-7; 10 bases map to TRBD1. The CDR3 has 15 residues. Germline CDR1 is SGDLS and CDR2 is YYNGEE. The V gene end was trimmed by 2 bases and the J gene end by 3 bases; junction bases not matched to a gene: 5. In DNA, the CDR3 is TGTGCCAGCAGCGTTGCGGGACAGGGGTACTACGAGCAGTACTTC. It translates to CASSVAGQGYYEQYF.

V usage is TRBV19 and J usage is TRBJ1-4, with 7 positions matching TRBD1. Germline CDR1 is LNHDA and CDR2 is SQIVND (reference sequence). V lost 3 bases, J lost 7 bases, and 8 bases stayed unmatched. This CDR3 is built from 15 residues. The CDR3 here is CASSIAGTVSEKLFF. The CDR3 DNA is TGTGCCAGTAGTATTGCCGGGACAGTAAGTGAAAAACTGTTTTTT.

The chain recombines TRBV7-2 with TRBJ2-5; a possible D gene is TRBD2 (6 bases). Germline V gives CDR1 SGHTA, CDR2 FQGNSA. V shed 5 bases and J shed 2 bases, with 9 bases lying between them. CDR3 length: 13 amino acids. CDR3 sequence (DNA): TGTGCCAGCAGCATAGGACTACAAGAGACCCAGTACTTC. Residues: CASSIGLQETQYF. Combining the CDR3 with reference TRBV7-2 and TRBJ2-5 gives the whole variable domain GAGVSQSPSNKVTEKGKDVELRCDPISGHTALYWYRQSLGQGLEFLIYFQGNSAPDKSGLPSDRFSAERTGGSVSTLTIQRTQQEDSAVYLCASSIGLQETQYFGPGTRLLVL.

The sample holds one count of this clone. The rearrangement uses TRBV5-1 and TRBJ2-1; 8 bases agree with TRBD1. Germline V gene sequence: CDR1 SGHRS, CDR2 YFSETQ. V lost 0 bases, J lost 0 bases, and 8 bases stayed unmatched. The CDR3 is 18 amino acids. CDR3 loop: CASSLAGTGGYSYNEQFF. CDR3 coding DNA: TGCGCCAGCAGCTTGGCCGGAACAGGGGGTTACTCCTACAATGAGCAGTTCTTC.

J is TRBJ2-1 and V is TRBV10-1; D gene unclear. The CDR3 extends over 16 amino acids. V lost 7 bases, J lost 5 bases, and 21 bases lay in between. Germline V gene lookup returns CDR1 WNHNN and CDR2 SYGVQD (reference sequence). Written as DNA, the CDR3 is TGCGCCAGCAAGAAGACTTCCGTTTCTGGCAACAATGAGCAGTTCTTC. Its protein is CASKKTSVSGNNEQFF.

V gene TRBV5-6 combines with J gene TRBJ2-3, with no clear D. V was pared by 0 bases and J by 1 base, with 6 bases between. The germline CDR1 and CDR2 sequences are SGHDT and YYEEEE. This CDR3 is built from 14 residues. The CDR3 spells CASSLVSRTDTQYF. The CDR3, as DNA: TGTGCCAGCAGCTTGGTTTCTCGCACAGATACGCAGTATTTT.